These 18 T cell receptor beta chains came from one sample sequenced in a study of T cell responses to AZD1222 COVID-19 vaccine. Clones were read by immunoSEQ multiplex PCR, and TCRdb kept only the in-frame ones, dropping some. The table shows around 150,000 clones, with about 91% occurring only once. Sequences were derived from peripheral blood, sampled 28 days after the second AZD1222 dose. The receptors here all came from an adult who received the AZD1222 COVID-19 vaccine.

The CDR3 loop reads CASSYSDSRNTEAFF. Here the CDR3 DNA reads TGTGCCAGCAGTTACTCGGACAGCCGGAACACTGAAGCTTTCTTT. The rearrangement uses TRBV6-5 and TRBJ1-1; TRBD1 is a possible D gene (6 bases). The CDR3 covers 15 residues. The V gene lost 0 bases and the J gene lost 1 base, with 9 bases spanning the gap. CDR1 and CDR2 (germline): MNHEY, SVGAGI.

As to this clone: This CDR3 fails to terminate in the conserved phenylalanine or tryptophan, so it likely reflects a read error. The gene calls are TRBV7-9 and TRBJ2-7; D may match TRBD1 or TRBD2 (5 bases each). This CDR3 contains 16 residues. V was pared by 5 bases and J by 3 bases, with 20 bases between. Germline V gene data show CDR1 as SEHNR and CDR2 as FQNEAQ (reference sequence). CDR3 sequence (DNA): TGTGCCAGCAGCAGCCGGGACCCCAGCCTCAACTACGAGCAGTACCTC. This encodes CASSSRDPSLNYEQYL.

CDR3 sequence (DNA): TGTGCCAGCTCGCTGACGGGCCTCAACACTGAAGCTTTCTTT. Encoded protein: CASSLTGLNTEAFF. V and J are TRBV18 and TRBJ1-1; D not resolved. Trimming removed 6 bases at V and 2 bases at J, with 13 bases between. CDR3 length: 14 residues. CDR1 KGHSH and CDR2 LQKENI come from the germline V gene.

This clone is a singleton in its sample. The chain has TRBV10-3 and TRBJ2-7; 10 nucleotides align to TRBD1. The CDR3 length is 12 residues. Germline CDR1 reads ENHRY; CDR2 reads SYGVKD. The V and J ends lost 11 bases and 2 bases, in that order; junction bases with no gene match: 3. This chain's CDR3 is CAHGTGAYEQYF. The CDR3 nucleotides read TGTGCCCACGGGACAGGGGCCTACGAGCAGTACTTC.

J is TRBJ1-6 and V is TRBV5-6; D is uncertain. There are 17 residues in the CDR3. Trimming stripped 3 bases from V and 2 bases from J, with 15 bases between. Per germline, CDR1 SGHDT and CDR2 YYEEEE. CDR3 region: CASSSRTVSTYNSPLHF. CDR3 bases: TGTGCCAGCAGCTCCCGGACGGTATCGACCTATAATTCACCCCTCCACTTT.

The rearrangement links TRBV19 to TRBJ1-2; 7 bases align to TRBD1. The V and J ends lost 9 bases and 5 bases, in that order; junction bases with no gene match: 6. Germline V lookup: CDR1 LNHDA, CDR2 SQIVND (reference sequence). This CDR3 comprises 12 residues. In DNA, the CDR3 is TGTGCCAGCCAACGGGACAGATATGGCTACACCTTC. It yields the protein CASQRDRYGYTF. The whole variable domain, remainder taken from reference TRBV19 and TRBJ1-2, is DGGITQSPKYLFRKEGQNVTLSCEQNLNHDAMYWYRQDPGQGLRLIYYSQIVNDFQKGDIAEGYSVSREKKESFPLTVTSAQKNPTAFYLCASQRDRYGYTFGSGTRLTVV.

This clone was detected only once. V usage is TRBV19 and J usage is TRBJ2-2; possibly TRBD1 for D (6 bases). V gave up 9 bases and J gave up 3 bases, with 14 bases separating them. Germline CDR1 is LNHDA and CDR2 is SQIVND (reference sequence). The CDR3 spans 14 residues. CDR3 sequence (DNA): TGTGCCAGCCGGGAACAGGGTTACACCGGGGAGCTGTTTTTT. This sequence encodes CASREQGYTGELFF.

CDR3 nucleotides: TGCGCCAGCAGCTTGGGCGCAGAAAACACTGAAGCTTTCTTT. It yields the protein CASSLGAENTEAFF. The rearrangement links TRBV5-1 to TRBJ1-1; D is unclear. Germline CDR1 reads SGHRS; CDR2 reads YFSETQ. The CDR3 spans 14 residues. V was cut by 0 bases and J by 2 bases, with 8 bases left in between.

In this sample, this clone turned up once. The rearrangement uses TRBV7-8 and TRBJ1-1, with 8 nucleotides matching TRBD1. V lost 5 bases, J lost 6 bases, and 8 bases stayed unmatched. The CDR3 sequence is 14 residues long. Looked up from germline, CDR1 is SGHVS and CDR2 is FQNEAQ. In DNA form, the CDR3 reads TGTGCCAGCAGCAAACGGACAGGGACCCCTGAAGCTTTCTTT. Translated, it gives CASSKRTGTPEAFF.

The V and J genes are TRBV6-5 and TRBJ1-1; 7 positions match TRBD1. The CDR3 consists of 15 residues. Trimming at V came to 6 bases and at J to 3 bases, leaving 10 bases not matched to a gene. Germline V gives CDR1 MNHEY, CDR2 SVGAGI. CDR3 DNA sequence: TGTGCCAGCAGCTGGGGCAGGGGGGTTGACACTGAAGCTTTCTTT. Protein product: CASSWGRGVDTEAFF.

This rearrangement joins TRBV19 to TRBJ1-2; D is possibly TRBD1 (6 bases). This CDR3 contains 15 residues. Germline V CDR1 and CDR2: LNHDA, SQIVND (reference sequence). V was cut by 3 bases and J by 4 bases, with 15 bases left in between. The CDR3 bases are TGTGCCAGTAGTATCGGGGACACGCCAGGCTATGGCTACACCTTC. This translates into CASSIGDTPGYGYTF.

The genes are TRBV6-5 and TRBJ2-5, with 7 nucleotides matching TRBD1. The CDR3 loop spans 15 amino acids. Per the germline V gene, CDR1 is MNHEY and CDR2 is SVGAGI. V shed 6 bases, J shed 8 bases, and the junction held 15 bases outside the gene matches. The CDR3 protein is CASSLTRGQGQTQYF. In DNA, the CDR3 is TGTGCCAGCAGCCTAACTAGGGGGCAGGGCCAAACCCAGTACTTC.

This chain links TRBV30 with TRBJ2-2, with D perhaps TRBD1 (6 bases). The germline V gene encodes CDR1 GTSNPN and CDR2 SVGIG (reference sequence). Trimming removed 0 bases at V and 2 bases at J, with 22 bases between. The CDR3 extends over 19 amino acids. CDR3 loop: CAWSVQGIVRPRNTGELFF. As DNA, the CDR3 is TGTGCCTGGAGTGTACAGGGCATCGTCCGGCCCCGTAACACCGGGGAGCTGTTTTTT.

Turning to this clone: Other DNA sequences in this specimen translate into the identical CDR3. The chain couples TRBV6-5 to TRBJ2-2; no definite D call. The germline V gene encodes CDR1 MNHEY and CDR2 SVGAGI. The CDR3 loop spans 11 amino acids. V was cut by 6 bases and J by 7 bases, with 6 bases left in between. CDR3 DNA sequence: TGTGCCAGCAGGTTGGACGGGGAGCTGTTTTTT. This codes for CASRLDGELFF.

On this clone: Additional DNA sequences in this sample encode the identical CDR3. This chain connects TRBV9 to TRBJ1-3; D is unclear. Looked up from germline, CDR1 is SGDLS and CDR2 is YYNGEE. There are 15 residues in the CDR3. Trimming took off 0 bases at V and 0 bases at J, with 7 bases between the two ends. This CDR3 reads CASSVAGISGNTIYF. DNA for the CDR3: TGTGCCAGCAGCGTAGCCGGCATCTCTGGAAACACCATATATTTT. Supplemented by reference TRBV9 and TRBJ1-3, the full variable domain reads DSGVTQTPKHLITATGQRVTLRCSPRSGDLSVYWYQQSLDQGLQFLIQYYNGEERAKGNILERFSAQQFPDLHSELNLSSLELGDSALYFCASSVAGISGNTIYFGEGSWLTVV.

This clone has a single count. The chain recombines TRBV12-3 or TRBV12-4 with TRBJ2-3, with no clear D. The CDR3 has 13 residues. Trimming removed 0 bases at V and 3 bases at J, with 4 bases between. CDR3 bases: TGTGCCAGCAGTTTAGCCGTGACAGATACGCAGTATTTT. This translates into CASSLAVTDTQYF.

The CDR3 spells CASSPSGQGDNEQFF. CDR3 DNA sequence: TGCGCCAGCAGCCCGTCGGGACAGGGGGACAATGAGCAGTTCTTC. The gene calls are TRBV5-1 and TRBJ2-1; 11 nucleotides agree with TRBD1. The CDR3 spans 15 residues. V shed 4 bases, J shed 5 bases, and the junction held 5 bases outside the gene matches. Germline values: CDR1 SGHRS, CDR2 YFSETQ.

This chain connects TRBV6-1 to TRBJ1-5; D call uncertain. There are 12 residues in the CDR3. Germline values: CDR1 MNHNS, CDR2 SASEGT. V lost 3 bases and J 4 bases, leaving 4 bases between the germline ends. CDR3: CASSEYNQPQHF. The CDR3 coding sequence is TGTGCCAGCAGTGAGTATAATCAGCCCCAGCATTTT.